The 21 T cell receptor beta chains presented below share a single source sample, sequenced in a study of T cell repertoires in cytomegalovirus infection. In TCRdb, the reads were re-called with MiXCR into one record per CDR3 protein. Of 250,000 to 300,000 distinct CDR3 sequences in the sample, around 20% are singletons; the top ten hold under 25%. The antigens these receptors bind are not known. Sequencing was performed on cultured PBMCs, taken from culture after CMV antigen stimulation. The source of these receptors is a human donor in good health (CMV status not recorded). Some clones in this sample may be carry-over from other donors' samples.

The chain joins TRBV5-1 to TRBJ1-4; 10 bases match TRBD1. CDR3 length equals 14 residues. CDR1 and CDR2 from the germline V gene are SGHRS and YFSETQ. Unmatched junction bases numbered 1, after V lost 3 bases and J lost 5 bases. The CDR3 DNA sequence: TGCGCCAGCAGCTGGACAGGGGGAAATGAAAAACTGTTTTTT. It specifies CASSWTGGNEKLFF. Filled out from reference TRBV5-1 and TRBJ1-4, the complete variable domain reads KAGVTQTPRYLIKTRGQQVTLSCSPISGHRSVSWYQQTPGQGLQFLFEYFSETQRNKGNFPGRFSGRQFSNSRSEMNVSTLELGDSALYLCASSWTGGNEKLFFGSGTQLSVL.

The CDR3 reads CASSPEQGNNSPLHF. CDR3 sequence (DNA): TGTGCCAGCTCACCGGAACAGGGAAATAATTCACCCCTCCACTTT. The V and J genes are TRBV18 and TRBJ1-6; a weak D match, TRBD1 (6 bases). CDR3 length equals 15 residues. Germline loops: CDR1 KGHSH, CDR2 LQKENI. Trimming stripped 3 bases from V and 5 bases from J, with 11 bases between. The whole variable domain, remainder taken from reference TRBV18 and TRBJ1-6, is NAGVMQNPRHLVRRRGQEARLRCSPMKGHSHVYWYRQLPEEGLKFMVYLQKENIIDESGMPKERFSAEFPKEGPSILRIQQVVRGDSAAYFCASSPEQGNNSPLHFGNGTRLTVT.

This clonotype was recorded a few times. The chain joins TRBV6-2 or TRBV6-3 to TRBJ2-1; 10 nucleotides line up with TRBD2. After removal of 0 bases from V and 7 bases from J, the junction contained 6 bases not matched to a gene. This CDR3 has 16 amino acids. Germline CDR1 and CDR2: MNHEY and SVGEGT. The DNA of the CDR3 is TGTGCCAGCAGTTACTCTCTAGCGGGAGCAGTAAATGAGCAGTTCTTC. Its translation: CASSYSLAGAVNEQFF.

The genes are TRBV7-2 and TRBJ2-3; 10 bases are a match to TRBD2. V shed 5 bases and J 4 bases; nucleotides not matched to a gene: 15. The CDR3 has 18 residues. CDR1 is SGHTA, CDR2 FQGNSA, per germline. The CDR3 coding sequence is TGTGCCAGCAGCCTGTTCCGGGCTAGCGGGAGCGTTGCAGATACGCAGTATTTT. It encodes CASSLFRASGSVADTQYF.

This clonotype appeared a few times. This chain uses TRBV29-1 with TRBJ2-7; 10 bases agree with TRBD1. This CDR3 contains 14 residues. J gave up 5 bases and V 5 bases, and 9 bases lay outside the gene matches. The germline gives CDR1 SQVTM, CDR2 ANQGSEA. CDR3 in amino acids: CSVKTGTGAHEQYF. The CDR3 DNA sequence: TGCAGCGTTAAAACCGGGACAGGGGCGCACGAGCAGTACTTC.

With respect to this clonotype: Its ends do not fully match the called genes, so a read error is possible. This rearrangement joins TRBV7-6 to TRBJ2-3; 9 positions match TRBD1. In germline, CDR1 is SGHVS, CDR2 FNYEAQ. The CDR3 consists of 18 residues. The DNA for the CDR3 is TGTGCTAGCAGCTTGGGACAGGGTCAAGTATCTGGCACAGATACGCAGTATTTT. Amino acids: CASSLGQGQVSGTDTQYF.

This CDR3 reads CASSTSWNNEKLFF. Here the CDR3 DNA reads TGTGCCAGCAGTACCTCGTGGAATAATGAAAAACTGTTTTTT. The chain combines TRBV6-6 with TRBJ1-4; D remains ambiguous. Germline CDR1 and CDR2: MNHNY and SVGAGI (reference sequence). The CDR3 runs 14 residues. V was pared by 5 bases and J by 4 bases, with 11 bases between.

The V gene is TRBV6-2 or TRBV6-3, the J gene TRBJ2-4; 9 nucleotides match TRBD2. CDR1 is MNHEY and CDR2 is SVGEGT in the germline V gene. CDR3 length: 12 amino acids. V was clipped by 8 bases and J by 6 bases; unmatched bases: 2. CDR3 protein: CASGLATNIQYF. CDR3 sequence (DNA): TGTGCCAGCGGACTAGCGACAAACATTCAGTACTTC.

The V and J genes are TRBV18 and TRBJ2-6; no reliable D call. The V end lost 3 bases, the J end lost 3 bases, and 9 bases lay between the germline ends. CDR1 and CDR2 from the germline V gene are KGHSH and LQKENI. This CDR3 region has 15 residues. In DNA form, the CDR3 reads TGTGCCAGCTCACCGGAAAGGGATGGGGCCAACGTCCTGACTTTC. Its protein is CASSPERDGANVLTF.

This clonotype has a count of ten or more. This CDR3 reads CASSLGRENYGYTF. In DNA, the CDR3 is TGTGCCAGCAGCTTAGGCAGGGAGAACTATGGCTACACCTTC. The chain joins TRBV7-2 to TRBJ1-2, with a tentative D call TRBD1 (5 bases). In germline, CDR1 is SGHTA, CDR2 FQGNSA. The CDR3 spans 14 residues. Between the trimmed V and J ends, which lost 1 base and 2 bases, there was a span of 8 bases.

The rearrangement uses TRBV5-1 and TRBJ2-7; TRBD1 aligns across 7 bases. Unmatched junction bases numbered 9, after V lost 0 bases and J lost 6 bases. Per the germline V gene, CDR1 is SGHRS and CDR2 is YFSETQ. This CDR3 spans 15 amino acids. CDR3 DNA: TGCGCCAGCAGCTTGGCCCCAAGGGGGCCTGGCGAGCAGTACTTC. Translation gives CASSLAPRGPGEQYF.

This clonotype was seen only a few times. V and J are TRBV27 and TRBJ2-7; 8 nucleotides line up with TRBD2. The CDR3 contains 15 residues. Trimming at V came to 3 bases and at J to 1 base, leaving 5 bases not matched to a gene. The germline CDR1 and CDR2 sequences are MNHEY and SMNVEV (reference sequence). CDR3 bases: TGTGCCAGCAGTTTCGGAGCGGGGGCATCCTACGAGCAGTACTTC. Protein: CASSFGAGASYEQYF.

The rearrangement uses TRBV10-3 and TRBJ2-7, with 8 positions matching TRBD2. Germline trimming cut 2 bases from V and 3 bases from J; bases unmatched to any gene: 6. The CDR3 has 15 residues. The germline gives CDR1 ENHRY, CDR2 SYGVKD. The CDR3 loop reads CAISEPGGGHYEQYF. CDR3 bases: TGTGCCATCAGTGAGCCCGGGGGGGGGCACTACGAGCAGTACTTC.

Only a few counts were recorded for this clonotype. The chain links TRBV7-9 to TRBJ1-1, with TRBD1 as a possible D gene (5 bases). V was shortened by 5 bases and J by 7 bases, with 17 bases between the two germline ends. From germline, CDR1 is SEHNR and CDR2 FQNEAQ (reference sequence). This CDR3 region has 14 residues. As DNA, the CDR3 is TGTGCCAGCAGCAAAGGGGACCCCGGATATGAAGCTTTCTTT. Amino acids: CASSKGDPGYEAFF.

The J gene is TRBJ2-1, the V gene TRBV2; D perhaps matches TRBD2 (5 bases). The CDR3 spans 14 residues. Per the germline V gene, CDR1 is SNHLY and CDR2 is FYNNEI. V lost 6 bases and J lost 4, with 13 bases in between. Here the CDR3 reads CASRTDSGYNEQFF. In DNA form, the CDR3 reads TGTGCCAGCAGGACGGACTCGGGGTACAATGAGCAGTTCTTC.

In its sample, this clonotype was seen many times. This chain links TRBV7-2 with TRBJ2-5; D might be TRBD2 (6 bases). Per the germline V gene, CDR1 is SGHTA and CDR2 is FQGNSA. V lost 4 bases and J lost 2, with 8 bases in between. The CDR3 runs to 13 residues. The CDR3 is CASSSSGQETQYF. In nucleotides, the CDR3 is TGTGCCAGCAGCTCCAGCGGGCAAGAGACCCAGTACTTC.

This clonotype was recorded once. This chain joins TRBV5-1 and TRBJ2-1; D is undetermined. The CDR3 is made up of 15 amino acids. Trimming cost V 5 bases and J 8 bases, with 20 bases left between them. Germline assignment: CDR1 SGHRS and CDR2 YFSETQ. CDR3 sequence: CASSDIAFGFDEQFF. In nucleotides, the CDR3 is TGCGCCAGCAGTGATATAGCCTTCGGGTTCGATGAGCAGTTCTTC.

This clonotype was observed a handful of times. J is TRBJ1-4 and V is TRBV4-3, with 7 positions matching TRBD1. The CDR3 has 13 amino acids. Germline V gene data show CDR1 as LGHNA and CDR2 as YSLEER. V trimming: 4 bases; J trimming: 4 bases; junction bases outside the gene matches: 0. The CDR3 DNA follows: TGCGCCAGCAGCCGACAGGGTAATGAAAAACTGTTTTTT. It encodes CASSRQGNEKLFF.

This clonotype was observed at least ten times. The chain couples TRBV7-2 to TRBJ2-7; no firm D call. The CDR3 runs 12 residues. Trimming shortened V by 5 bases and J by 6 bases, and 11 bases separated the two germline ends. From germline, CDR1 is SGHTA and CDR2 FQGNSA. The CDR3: CASSVPIREQYF. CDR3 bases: TGTGCCAGCAGCGTACCGATCCGCGAGCAGTACTTC. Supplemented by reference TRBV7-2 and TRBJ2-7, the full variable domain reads GAGVSQSPSNKVTEKGKDVELRCDPISGHTALYWYRQSLGQGLEFLIYFQGNSAPDKSGLPSDRFSAERTGGSVSTLTIQRTQQEDSAVYLCASSVPIREQYFGPGTRLTVT.

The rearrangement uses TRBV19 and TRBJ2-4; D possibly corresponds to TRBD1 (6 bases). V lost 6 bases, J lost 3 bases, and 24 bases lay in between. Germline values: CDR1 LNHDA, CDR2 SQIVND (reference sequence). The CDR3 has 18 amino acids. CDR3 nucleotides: TGTGCCAGTAGCACACCTCCAGGGGCCGGGTTGGTCAAAAACATTCAGTACTTC. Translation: CASSTPPGAGLVKNIQYF.

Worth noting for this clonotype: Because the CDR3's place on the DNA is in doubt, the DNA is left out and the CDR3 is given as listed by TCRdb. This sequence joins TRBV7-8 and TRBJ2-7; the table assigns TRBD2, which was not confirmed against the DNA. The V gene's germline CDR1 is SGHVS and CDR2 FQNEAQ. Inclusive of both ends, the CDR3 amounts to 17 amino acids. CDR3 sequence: CASSTSGVAVDSNEQYF.